This TCR beta chain was recorded in a study of cytomegalovirus exposure and HLA in healthy donors (dated by TCRdb to 2016 to 2017). Looking at the study overall: An earlier analysis of fewer than 750 of the donors reported roughly 300 Gb of sequence data and around 120 million unique TCR beta sequences obtained from approximately 180 million T cells. To predict cytomegalovirus infection status, the study combined high-throughput TCR immunosequencing, statistical association of individual TCRs with disease status, and machine learning. On average, roughly 250,000 unique TCR beta nucleotide sequences were sequenced per donor among roughly 430 genotyped donors of the cohort, with roughly 20% of those sequences being non-productive. About 300 gigabases of sequencing data and approximately 85 million unique TCR sequences were included in an early release covering about 700 HLA-typed donors. To study patterns of TCR occurrence, a later analysis re-analyzed previously published TCR beta repertoires from 700 or so donors and added high-resolution HLA genotyping. The genetic ancestry cluster associated with self-reported Caucasian donors included 81% of the 300 to 400 genotyped donors. All discovery cohort repertoires had been generated using a single sequencing platform. Rather than using new phenotypic data, the later analysis identified candidate immune exposures from TCR beta sequences and from how often those sequences occurred across donors. Besides the first cohort of some 670 subjects, a separate validation cohort made up of 120 different subjects was used. The number of typed donors differed by locus: roughly 620-630 for A, B, C, DRB1 and DQB1; 522 for DQA1; 606 for DPA1; and around 470 for DPB1. The study aimed to test whether cataloging public T cell receptors could reveal signatures of past pathogen exposure. The study profiled the T cell repertoires of hundreds of subjects by immunosequencing and related them to cytomegalovirus serostatus. Donor age, sex, ethnicity and CMV serostatus were collected together with the repertoire data. In a later genetic analysis, genome-wide SNP genotypes for about three fifths of the roughly 670 donors were used, and that subset was treated as a discovery cohort. To decide whether each TCR beta V gene segment behaved as functional or pseudogenic, an earlier analysis of some 580 of the donors relied on high-throughput TCR beta sequencing. HLA typing covered class I and class II loci at four-digit resolution. Roughly 5 DR-DQ haplotypes were handled as single units for association and clustering, since linkage in the cohort was strong.

Study-wide findings and limitations: While some public TCRs were present in many individuals, most TCR sequences turned up only very rarely across donors. A few of the identified cytomegalovirus-associated TCR beta chains were confirmed in vitro to be specific for cytomegalovirus antigens. Because HLA typing was missing for some donors at each locus, association tests included only the typed subset. A further reported finding was that TCR beta sequences accurately predicted the HLA-A and HLA-B alleles for most subjects in the first cohort. According to a later analysis, parvovirus B19, influenza, CMV and Epstein-Barr virus appeared linked to several top co-occurrence clusters. Correlated functional status among segregating V segments might reflect linkage disequilibrium, but an unknown experimental factor could not be ruled out. This cohort had only TCR beta chains sequenced, and the lack of alpha or paired-chain data limited which features could be detected. Roughly uniform sequencing depth across donors was assumed in presence/absence analyses, although this assumption may not hold. In a later analysis, the rate of TCR association differed among HLA loci, with DRB1 alleles having the most associated TCRs and HLA-C alleles having the fewest. Specific HLA alleles were associated with about 17,000 TCR beta sequences at a false discovery rate of 0.05 in a later analysis. A later analysis found that most CMV-associated TCR beta chains appeared HLA-restricted, with HLA associations seemingly driven largely by CMV exposure. In both the original and validation cohorts, the classifier was reported to diagnose cytomegalovirus status with high specificity and sensitivity. An association between a missense DCLRE1C variant and V-gene and J-gene trimming of TCR beta chains was found in a later genetic analysis and replicated in an independent cohort. A later analysis found that HLA-associated TCR beta chains were more clonally expanded and had lower generation probabilities than equally common non-associated chains. In the study, 164 TCR beta chains were listed as associated with cytomegalovirus. Because counts were too low, some 17 rarely observed V segments, including chromosome 9 orphons, were left out of the earlier analysis of a few hundred of the donors. The authors suggested that the approach could potentially be extended to other disease states and immunological phenotypes. The only immune exposure information available for the cohort was CMV serostatus. The 87-base-pair reads could not distinguish some IMGT-functional V segments, including TRBV6-2 and TRBV6-3, so those segments were excluded. In a later genetic analysis, fewer N-insertions in productive TCRs were reported among donors in an Asian-associated ancestry cluster than the roughly 700-donor mean. When HLA alleles, especially DR and DQ, strongly co-occurred, attributing TCR associations to individual alleles was difficult. Broadly in line with IMGT annotations, most TCR beta V segments showed up in productive rearrangements about 87% or about 30% of the time in an earlier analysis of 587 of the donors. A cluster of highly shared sequence variants was judged likely to represent a technical artifact of the sequencing pipeline.

The germline V gene specifies MRHNA as CDR1 and SNTAGT as CDR2. Germline trimming: 4 bases from V, 8 bases from J; junction bases outside gene matches: 14. Inclusive of the bounding cysteine and phenylalanine, the CDR3 is 17 residues long. Only the CDR3 part of the read is kept: 51 bases, read in frame from the first base. Remarks on this clone: The antigen it binds to is not known. No much larger clonotype is one base removed from it; base qualities were not supplied.

The cohort was made up of 500 to 850 healthy bone marrow donors. At the time of sampling, all cohort members were nominally healthy, though unrecorded immune exposures were likely present. The donor was CMV seropositive and belonged to the group of 250 to 300 seropositive cohort members. A peripheral blood sample was provided by each donor, and peripheral blood mononuclear cells were used for TCR beta sequencing. Genomic DNA extraction from the blood cell samples was performed with the Qiagen DNeasy Blood Extraction Kit. The library was built by means of the immunoSEQ multiplex PCR assay. A mixture of 60 forward primers for TCR Vbeta segments and 13 reverse primers for TCR Jbeta segments was used in the multiplex PCR. The CDR3 region of rearranged TCR beta genes was amplified from genomic DNA by a multiplex PCR assay. Amplified TCR beta libraries were sequenced as 87-base-pair reads on the Illumina HiSeq System. Under the source paper's analysis protocol: Across the 500 to 750 repertoires, a later analysis counted 80 million or so unique TCR beta chains, some 11 million of which were shared by at least two donors. Raw reads were error-corrected and collapsed into unique sequences with a nearest-neighbor algorithm that merged closely related sequences to remove PCR and sequencing errors. CDR3 sequences were aligned to IMGT reference sequences to assign V, D and J gene segments. For a sequence to be retained, a match of at least six nucleotides was required to both a V gene segment and a J gene segment. A rearrangement counted as productive if the CDR3 had no stop codons and remained in frame with V and J, and every other rearrangement counted as non-productive. CDR3 was defined by IMGT convention, running from the second conserved V-encoded cysteine to the conserved J-encoded phenylalanine. In an earlier analysis of around 600 of the donors, sequences lacking an unambiguous match to a single V gene segment were excluded. An earlier analysis of several hundred of the donors classified V segments as functional when productive rearrangements were above 56.7% and as segregating when the standard deviation between donors was above 5%. To diagnose cytomegalovirus status from the catalog of TCR beta chain sequences, a statistical classification framework was built. V and J gene assignment, in a later analysis, came from comparing TCR nucleotide sequences with IMGT/GENE-DB human TR gene sequences. In a later analysis, CDR3 sequences and most-parsimonious VDJ recombination scenarios were assigned using the TCRdist pipeline. In a later analysis, each TCR beta chain was defined by its CDR3 amino acid sequence together with its V-gene family, and reads without a unique V-gene family were excluded. In a later analysis, approximately 640 highly shared, low-generation-probability nucleotide sequences were removed to address suspected cross-contamination and a sequencing artifact. In a later analysis, a clonal expansion index for each public chain was calculated from normalized within-repertoire ranks of inferred template counts. Generation probabilities in a later analysis came from a VDJ recombination model fitted to out-of-frame rearrangements, and those results were checked against IGoR. In a later analysis, hypergeometric tests were used to score TCR-TCR, TCR-HLA and TCR-CMV co-occurrence, with a repertoire-size bias correction applied to TCR pairs. False discovery rates were estimated in a later analysis by permuting HLA or CMV assignments 20 times. In a later analysis, co-occurring TCRs were grouped with DBSCAN, and TCRdist sequence similarity was added when clustering was performed within HLA-allele-positive subsets. For co-occurrence clustering, repertoires with fewer than 30,000 or more than 120,000 public chains were excluded, along with roughly 5 repertoires with anomalous nucleotide sharing. TCRdb provides this immuneACCESS table in a form limited to in-frame rearrangements. Some clones are lacking; in checked studies, under half of them reflect an unresolved V gene, and why the rest are absent is not known. That table gives V, J and clone size, and the DNA gave D and trimming. The sample table shows 120,000 to 150,000 clones, and roughly 78% are seen once. The ten largest clonotypes hold around 2.9% of the sample.

The chain uses TRBV6-4 and TRBJ2-1; the central 10 bases match TRBD2. The sample taken for sequencing was PBMCs. This clonotype was sampled from a middle-aged man in good health and CMV-seropositive. The nucleotide sequence reads as follows: TGTGCCAGCAGTGTCCGCCCCGCTAGCGGGAGTTTATATGAGCAGTTCTTC. The translation is CASSVRPASGSLYEQFF.